The present T cell receptor beta chain was sequenced within a study of cytomegalovirus exposure and HLA in healthy donors. Overall study results and limits: The study reported that TCR beta sequences accurately predicted HLA-A and HLA-B alleles in most subjects. In a later analysis, the majority of CMV-associated beta chains seemingly showed HLA restriction.

V dropped 2 bases and J dropped 3; count of bases not matched to a gene: 3. This CDR3 is 16 amino acids long. From germline, CDR1 is ENHRY and CDR2 SYGVKD. PCR primers comprised 60 Vbeta and 13 Jbeta primers. Sequencing was performed with immunoSEQ multiplex PCR; in TCRdb, only in-frame clones are kept and a portion is missing. Here the sample spans approximately 120,000 clones, roughly 81% being singletons. Details on this clone: Its antigen is undetermined.

The TCR comes from a woman in her 30s in good health and CMV-seronegative. Sequenced material: PBMCs. The chain is built from TRBV10-3 and TRBJ2-2; TRBD2 aligns across 10 bases. The CDR3 sequence is CAISEPSGGYTGELFF. DNA for the CDR3: TGTGCCATCAGTGAGCCTAGCGGGGGTTACACCGGGGAGCTGTTTTTT.